The 9 T cell receptor beta chains reported below all come from one sample, sequenced in a study of CD4 T cells in relation to SARS-CoV-2 and coronaviruses. Unexposed donor CD4+ T cells date from 2011-2018, before the COVID-19 pandemic. Isolation of CD4+ T cells took place after around eleven days in culture. Repertoires were generated with immunoSEQ multiplex PCR, while TCRdb's copy carries only in-frame clones and drops some. The sample lists approximately 15,000 clones, under 80% occurring once. Antigen specificity for these receptors is unknown. Specimen: CD4+ T cells from PBMCs, cultured in vitro. These TCRs come from a human donor in good health.

The V gene is TRBV7-9, the J gene TRBJ1-6; D gene unclear. Trimming took 2 bases from V and 7 from J, leaving 9 bases between them. The CDR3 runs 14 residues. The germline CDR1 and CDR2 sequences are SEHNR and FQNEAQ (reference sequence). The CDR3 is CASSLRVENSPLHF. The CDR3 nucleotides read TGTGCCAGCAGCTTAAGGGTCGAGAATTCACCCCTCCACTTT. The full variable domain, its missing parts supplied by reference TRBV7-9 and TRBJ1-6, is DTGVSQNPRHKITKRGQNVTFRCDPISEHNRLYWYRQTLGQGPEFLTYFQNEAQLEKSRLLSDRFSAERPKGSFSTLEIQRTEQGDSAMYLCASSLRVENSPLHFGNGTRLTVT.

The rearrangement uses TRBV13 and TRBJ2-7; tentative D call: TRBD2 (5 bases). Germline loops: CDR1 PRHDT, CDR2 FYEKMQ (reference sequence). V was shortened by 5 bases and J by 5 bases, with 19 bases between the two germline ends. The CDR3 loop spans 15 amino acids. The CDR3, as DNA: TGTGCCAGCAGCCCCCCCCACGGGATTAACAACGAGCAGTACTTC. It is translated as CASSPPHGINNEQYF.

In its sample, this clone was seen a few times. J is TRBJ2-1 and V is TRBV11-2, with a tentative D call TRBD1 (6 bases). CDR1 SGHAT and CDR2 FQNNGV come from the germline V gene. V was pared by 4 bases and J by 7 bases, with 14 bases between. This CDR3 has 14 residues. CDR3 loop: CASSWSLGANEQFF. CDR3 nucleotides: TGTGCCAGCAGCTGGTCCCTGGGGGCGAATGAGCAGTTCTTC.

Here the CDR3 reads CASSRDGRGLGSPLHF. The CDR3 DNA follows: TGTGCCAGCAGCCGCGACGGGAGAGGGTTAGGTTCACCCCTCCACTTT. The chain couples TRBV5-4 to TRBJ1-6, with no clear D. Trimming took 4 bases from V and 9 from J, leaving 20 bases between them. Germline V gene data show CDR1 as SGHNT and CDR2 as YYREEE (reference sequence). CDR3 length: 16 amino acids.

The chain recombines TRBV19 with TRBJ1-2; D gene uncertain. The germline gives CDR1 LNHDA, CDR2 SQIVND (reference sequence). V dropped 3 bases and J dropped 4 bases, with 9 bases sitting between them. The CDR3 spans 13 residues. CDR3 sequence: CASSINGGYGYTF. DNA for the CDR3: TGTGCCAGTAGTATTAACGGCGGCTATGGCTACACCTTC. Full variable domain (remainder filled in from reference TRBV19 and TRBJ1-2): DGGITQSPKYLFRKEGQNVTLSCEQNLNHDAMYWYRQDPGQGLRLIYYSQIVNDFQKGDIAEGYSVSREKKESFPLTVTSAQKNPTAFYLCASSINGGYGYTFGSGTRLTVV.

This sequence joins TRBV5-6 and TRBJ2-3, with 8 bases identical to TRBD1. This CDR3 comprises 15 residues. Germline loops: CDR1 SGHDT, CDR2 YYEEEE. The V segment lost 1 base and the J segment 1 base; nucleotides outside the gene matches: 2. The CDR3 protein is CASSLLGQGTDTQYF. In DNA form, the CDR3 reads TGTGCCAGCAGCTTGTTGGGACAGGGCACAGATACGCAGTATTTT.

This clone turned up a few times. This chain connects TRBV2 to TRBJ1-1; D not certain. The germline CDR1 and CDR2 sequences are SNHLY and FYNNEI. Trimming took 4 bases from V and 0 from J, leaving 12 bases between them. This CDR3 is 15 amino acids long. The DNA for the CDR3 is TGTGCCAGCAGTGCGCGGGGTCAGGTGAACACTGAAGCTTTCTTT. This encodes CASSARGQVNTEAFF.

The J gene is TRBJ1-4, the V gene TRBV14; D not resolved. The CDR3 length is 15 residues. The germline CDR1 and CDR2 sequences are SGHDN and FVKESK. With 1 base removed from V and 8 bases from J, the gap between germline ends came to 14 bases. Written as DNA, the CDR3 is TGTGCCAGCAGCCAAGCGCTCCATTGGGGAGAAAAACTGTTTTTT. Its translation is CASSQALHWGEKLFF.

In the case of this clone: At one of its ends the junction is not consistent with the germline gene, which may arise from a read error. The rearrangement joins TRBV3-1 (or the pseudogene TRBV3-2) to TRBJ2-5; 9 bases are a match to TRBD1. The CDR3 is 14 residues long. Per germline, CDR1 LGHDT and CDR2 YNNKEL (reference sequence). In DNA, the CDR3 is TGTGCCAGCACCCAAGGACAGGGGCGGGAGACCCAGTACTTC. It yields the protein CASTQGQGRETQYF.